This passage covers 28 T cell receptor beta chains from one sample sequenced in a study of cytomegalovirus exposure and HLA in healthy donors (TCRdb year 2017). Libraries were constructed by the immunoSEQ multiplex PCR assay. For the multiplex PCR, a mixture combining 60 forward primers for TCR Vbeta segments and 13 reverse primers for TCR Jbeta segments was used. Imported from immuneACCESS, the table was reduced by TCRdb to in-frame sequences with V and J called. These copies leave out some clones; in studies compared against another copy, an unresolved V gene accounts for under half, and the cause of the remainder is not known. The sample contains about 86,000 clones, over 70% of them found a single time. The ten largest account for approximately 9% of the sample. Sequenced input: PBMCs. These receptors originate from a man aged 55-75 years in good health and CMV-seronegative.

The chain couples TRBV28 to TRBJ2-1, with a tentative D call TRBD2 (6 bases). Trimming took off 7 bases at V and 6 bases at J, with 13 bases between the two ends. The CDR3 consists of 13 residues. Per germline, CDR1 MDHEN and CDR2 SYDVKM. The CDR3 protein is CASKWPGGNEQFF. CDR3 bases: TGTGCCAGCAAATGGCCCGGGGGCAATGAGCAGTTCTTC.

This clone occurred a few times. The chain recombines TRBV5-6 with TRBJ2-7; 7 bases are a match to TRBD2. The germline CDR1 and CDR2 sequences are SGHDT and YYEEEE. The CDR3 is 17 amino acids. After removal of 4 bases from V and 4 bases from J, the junction contained 17 bases not matched to a gene. The chain's CDR3 is CASSKWLAGEIQYEQYF. The CDR3 DNA is TGTGCCAGCAGCAAATGGCTTGCGGGAGAAATCCAATACGAGCAGTACTTC.

The chain recombines TRBV27 with TRBJ1-1; weak D call: TRBD1 (6 bases). V was trimmed by 6 bases and J by 1 base, leaving 15 bases between them. Germline V gene sequence: CDR1 MNHEY, CDR2 SMNVEV (reference sequence). The CDR3 is 15 amino acids. CDR3 residues: CASRDSSGTNTEAFF. Here the CDR3 DNA reads TGTGCCAGCAGGGACAGTTCAGGGACGAACACTGAAGCTTTCTTT.

V gene TRBV4-2 combines with J gene TRBJ2-1, with D perhaps TRBD1 (6 bases). V was pared by 5 bases and J by 8 bases, with 19 bases between. This CDR3 is built from 15 residues. Per the germline V gene, CDR1 is LGHNA and CDR2 is YNFKEQ. CDR3 coding DNA: TGTGCCAGCAGCGCCTACCACCGACAGGTCTATGAGCAGTTCTTC. Its protein is CASSAYHRQVYEQFF.

The CDR3 nucleotides read TGTGCCAGCAGCTTAGGGAGGGCCGGGGAGCTGTTTTTT. As protein: CASSLGRAGELFF. The chain recombines TRBV7-2 with TRBJ2-2; TRBD2 is a possible D gene (6 bases). The CDR3 extends over 13 amino acids. The V end lost 1 base, the J end lost 6 bases, and 6 bases lay between the germline ends. Germline CDR1 is SGHTA and CDR2 is FQGNSA.

The chain couples TRBV29-1 to TRBJ2-7; a possible D gene is TRBD1 (5 bases). Germline loops: CDR1 SQVTM, CDR2 ANQGSEA. The CDR3 loop spans 14 amino acids. Trimming took off 6 bases at V and 3 bases at J, with 18 bases between the two ends. CDR3 loop: CSVRQPGLIYEQYF. The CDR3 bases are TGCAGCGTACGACAGCCCGGCCTCATCTACGAGCAGTACTTC.

The chain joins TRBV19 to TRBJ2-1; 8 positions match TRBD2. This CDR3 contains 14 residues. The germline CDR1 and CDR2 sequences are LNHDA and SQIVND (reference sequence). Germline trimming cut 9 bases from V and 6 bases from J; bases unmatched to any gene: 10. In DNA form, the CDR3 reads TGTGCCAGCGCAACTAGCGGAGCAGCCAATGAGCAGTTCTTC. Translating it yields CASATSGAANEQFF.

The V call is TRBV2, the J call TRBJ2-1, with 7 positions matching TRBD2. Trimming took 5 bases from V and 5 from J; bases not matched to a gene: 9. Germline CDR1 reads SNHLY; CDR2 reads FYNNEI. The CDR3 contains 15 residues. CDR3 bases: TGTGCCAGCAGTTTTCTAGCGGTAGCCCACAATGAGCAGTTCTTC. Translated, it gives CASSFLAVAHNEQFF.

The chain combines TRBV6-1 with TRBJ1-5, with D perhaps TRBD1 (5 bases). CDR1 and CDR2 from the germline V gene are MNHNS and SASEGT. Trimming took off 1 base at V and 5 bases at J, with 15 bases between the two ends. The CDR3 consists of 16 residues. The CDR3 sequence is CASSEDPAGSDQPQHF. CDR3 nucleotides: TGTGCCAGCAGTGAAGACCCGGCAGGGTCCGATCAGCCCCAGCATTTT.

The chain recombines TRBV14 with TRBJ2-1; possible D gene TRBD2, 6 bases. With 5 bases removed from V and 6 bases from J, the gap between germline ends came to 8 bases. This CDR3 comprises 12 residues. CDR1 SGHDN and CDR2 FVKESK come from the germline V gene. The DNA of the CDR3 is TGTGCCAGCAGCTCTAGCGCCAATGAGCAGTTCTTC. Translation: CASSSSANEQFF.

This sequence joins TRBV30 and TRBJ1-5; unclear D gene. Germline CDR1 and CDR2: GTSNPN and SVGIG (reference sequence). The CDR3 extends over 15 amino acids. V was cut by 1 base and J by 0 bases, with 10 bases left in between. CDR3 in amino acids: CAWSDGPYSNQPQHF. CDR3 nucleotide sequence: TGTGCCTGGAGTGACGGTCCGTATAGCAATCAGCCCCAGCATTTT. The full variable domain, with the rest looked up from reference TRBV30 and TRBJ1-5, is SQTIHQWPATLVQPVGSPLSLECTVEGTSNPNLYWYRQAAGRGLQLLFYSVGIGQISSEVPQNLSASRPQDRQFILSSKKLLLSDSGFYLCAWSDGPYSNQPQHFGDGTRLSIL.

The rearrangement uses TRBV5-1 and TRBJ1-6; 7 nucleotides agree with TRBD1. CDR3 length: 13 residues. Germline CDR1 is SGHRS and CDR2 is YFSETQ. V dropped 8 bases and J dropped 10; count of bases not matched to a gene: 9. DNA for the CDR3: TGCGCCAGTGGACAGGAAGGTCGATCACCCCTCCACTTT. Translated: CASGQEGRSPLHF.

This clone has a handful of counts. This chain connects TRBV29-1 to TRBJ2-3; tentative D call: TRBD2 (5 bases). Germline CDR1 is SQVTM and CDR2 is ANQGSEA. Between the trimmed V and J ends, which lost 3 bases and 5 bases, there was a span of 15 bases. The CDR3 spans 14 residues. CDR3 sequence: CSVDARGAGDTQYF. The CDR3 DNA follows: TGCAGCGTTGATGCTCGGGGAGCTGGAGATACGCAGTATTTT.

The J gene is TRBJ2-3, the V gene TRBV5-1, with TRBD2 matching 7 bases. The CDR3 sequence is 19 residues long. CDR1 is SGHRS, CDR2 YFSETQ, per germline. V lost 0 bases to trimming and J lost 3 bases; unmatched junction nucleotides: 16. The CDR3 loop is CASSLALERGVIRTDTQYF. For the CDR3, the DNA is TGCGCCAGCAGCTTGGCCCTAGAGCGGGGAGTTATACGGACAGATACGCAGTATTTT.

The rearrangement links TRBV11-2 to TRBJ2-7, with 9 bases that match TRBD1. The germline V gene encodes CDR1 SGHAT and CDR2 FQNNGV. Trimming removed 5 bases from V and 7 bases from J; junction bases left unmatched: 15. The CDR3 contains 16 residues. In DNA, the CDR3 is TGTGCCAGCAGCCCCCTCTCCGGGACAGGGACTATAGAGCAGTACTTC. Residues: CASSPLSGTGTIEQYF.

The sample holds one count of this clone. The V and J genes are TRBV6-6 and TRBJ1-2, with 9 bases aligning to TRBD1. CDR1 MNHNY and CDR2 SVGAGI come from the germline V gene (reference sequence). V lost 5 bases to trimming and J lost 7 bases; unmatched junction nucleotides: 14. This CDR3 is built from 16 residues. The CDR3 DNA sequence: TGTGCCAGCAGTACCGGGACAGGGACAATCACTATTGGCTACACCTTC. Protein product: CASSTGTGTITIGYTF.

This clone was seen a few times. The V gene is TRBV20-1, the J gene TRBJ2-1, with 7 bases matching TRBD1. This CDR3 comprises 11 residues. The germline V gene has CDR1 DFQATT and CDR2 SNEGSKA (reference sequence). Here the CDR3 DNA reads TGCAAAGGGACAGATTACAATGAGCAGTTCTTC. It encodes CKGTDYNEQFF.

The chain recombines TRBV4-1 with TRBJ1-6, with 7 bases identical to TRBD1. Trimming cost V 1 base and J 7 bases; bases outside gene matches: 4. This CDR3 has 15 residues. Germline V gene data show CDR1 as MGHRA and CDR2 as YSYEKL. DNA for the CDR3: TGCGCCAGCAGCCAAGTCGAGGGGGCCAATTCACCCCTCCACTTT. This encodes CASSQVEGANSPLHF.

The chain is built from TRBV6-1 and TRBJ2-7; D gene uncertain. Germline V gene lookup returns CDR1 MNHNS and CDR2 SASEGT. The V end was cut by 4 bases, the J end by 0 bases, with 4 bases between. This CDR3 comprises 12 residues. CDR3 sequence reads: CASSVLSYEQYF. CDR3 sequence (DNA): TGTGCCAGCAGTGTCCTCTCCTACGAGCAGTACTTC.

This chain uses TRBV30 with TRBJ2-3; no definite D call. The CDR3 totals 11 residues. The V end was cut by 1 base, the J end by 4 bases, with 3 bases between. Germline V gives CDR1 GTSNPN, CDR2 SVGIG (reference sequence). The CDR3, as DNA: TGTGCCTGGAGTGCCTCAGATACGCAGTATTTT. Translating gives CAWSASDTQYF.

This clone was picked up one time. V and J are TRBV2 and TRBJ1-1; a weak D match, TRBD1 (6 bases). Germline CDR1 and CDR2: SNHLY and FYNNEI. Deletions cut 7 bases from V and 0 bases from J, with 15 bases between. The CDR3 totals 15 residues. The CDR3 sequence is CASKETGPLNTEAFF. CDR3 sequence (DNA): TGTGCCAGCAAAGAGACAGGCCCGCTGAACACTGAAGCTTTCTTT.

The chain uses TRBV18 and TRBJ2-2; no clear D gene. V shed 0 bases and J shed 1 base, with 6 bases lying between them. This CDR3 comprises 15 residues. Looked up from germline, CDR1 is KGHSH and CDR2 is LQKENI. CDR3 sequence: CASSPPQQNTGELFF. The CDR3 nucleotides are TGTGCCAGCTCACCACCGCAACAGAACACCGGGGAGCTGTTTTTT.

The chain uses TRBV5-1 and TRBJ2-3, with 7 bases aligning to TRBD1. V trimming: 6 bases; J trimming: 0 bases; junction bases outside the gene matches: 4. CDR1 is SGHRS and CDR2 is YFSETQ in the germline V gene. The CDR3 has 14 amino acids. CDR3 nucleotide sequence: TGCGCCAGCAACCCGGGACAGAGCACAGATACGCAGTATTTT. Translated, it gives CASNPGQSTDTQYF.

This clone showed up just once. The genes are TRBV11-2 and TRBJ1-2; D gene unclear. CDR3 size: 12 residues. Between the trimmed V and J ends, which lost 5 bases and 5 bases, there was a span of 9 bases. Germline-derived CDR1 and CDR2 are SGHAT and FQNNGV. The CDR3 loop is CASSRSNYGYTF. DNA for the CDR3: TGTGCCAGCAGCCGCAGTAATTATGGCTACACCTTC.

The rearrangement uses TRBV28 and TRBJ2-7; 8 positions agree with TRBD1. Germline V CDR1 and CDR2: MDHEN, SYDVKM. J lost 4 bases, V lost 5 bases, and 4 bases had no gene match. There are 13 residues in the CDR3. CDR3 DNA sequence: TGTGCCAGCAGTCTGGACAGGGCTTACGAGCAGTACTTC. This translates into CASSLDRAYEQYF.

V and J are TRBV2 and TRBJ2-7, with D possibly being TRBD1 (6 bases). V dropped 5 bases and J dropped 0 bases, with 11 bases sitting between them. Germline V gene sequence: CDR1 SNHLY, CDR2 FYNNEI. The CDR3 contains 14 residues. CDR3 DNA: TGTGCCAGCAGTCTCGACAGGAGCTCCTACGAGCAGTACTTC. This translates into CASSLDRSSYEQYF.

The sample holds a few counts of this clone. V is TRBV12-2 and J is TRBJ1-2; the table's D call TRBD1 went unverified against the DNA. TRBV12-2 is described as a pseudogene. The CDR3 sequence is 13 residues long. The chain's CDR3 is CASRPVHRGRYTF. CDR3 in DNA: TGTGCAAGTCGCCCGGTACACAGGGGCCGCTACACCTTC.

V gene TRBV11-3 combines with J gene TRBJ1-3; the match to TRBD1 covers 7 bases. The CDR3 consists of 15 residues. J was trimmed by 4 bases and V by 5 bases; bases with no gene match: 8. Germline assignment: CDR1 SGHNT and CDR2 YENEEA. In DNA form, the CDR3 reads TGTGCCAGCAGCCACGGGACAGAGGTGGGAAACACCATATATTTT. Its protein is CASSHGTEVGNTIYF.